A single T cell receptor beta chain is shown here with its context. Original analysis: Estimates of nucleated cell counts were drawn from the amplification of reference gene primers. Generated by immunoSEQ multiplex PCR, the TCRdb table keeps only in-frame clones and is missing some. Clone size and the V and J calls come from that table; the DNA yielded D and trimming. Of around 700,000 clones detected, over 80% appear once; the ten largest clones hold roughly 0.25%. This record comes from a study of blood T cell repertoires in COVID-19. On the study more broadly: There were acute and convalescent COVID-19 samples, and they came from the United States, Italy and Spain. Sample material is recorded as cDNA or gDNA derived from T cells, B-cell-depleted T cells, or PBMCs.

The source of this sequence is a young woman with acute or convalescent COVID-19. The sample consisted of peripheral blood.

The CDR3 region has the DNA TGCGCCAGCAGCTCAGGGTCCGGGGCCAACGTCCTGACTTTC. Protein product: CASSSGSGANVLTF. This chain uses TRBV5-1 with TRBJ2-6, with a possible D match to TRBD1 (5 bases). The ends were cut back, 3 bases at V and 4 bases at J, with 8 bases in the middle. The germline CDR1 and CDR2 sequences are SGHRS and YFSETQ. This CDR3 region has 14 residues. The whole variable domain, filled in from reference TRBV5-1 and TRBJ2-6, reads KAGVTQTPRYLIKTRGQQVTLSCSPISGHRSVSWYQQTPGQGLQFLFEYFSETQRNKGNFPGRFSGRQFSNSRSEMNVSTLELGDSALYLCASSSGSGANVLTFGAGSRLTVL.